This T cell receptor beta chain was recovered during a study of T cell responses to AZD1222 COVID-19 vaccine. The CDR3 contains 12 residues. Deletions cut 4 bases from V and 5 bases from J, with 9 bases between. The germline V gene has CDR1 SGHRS and CDR2 YFSETQ. Details on this clone: What it binds is not known.

Sequencing was performed with immunoSEQ multiplex PCR; in TCRdb, only in-frame clones are kept and a portion is missing. The profile shows 140,000 to 150,000 clones, about 89% of them singletons. General observations from the study: Compared with day 0, the breadth and depth of the Spike-specific TCR repertoire rose significantly after two doses of AZD1222. Dominant CD4 TCR responses targeted spike regions 160-218 and 743-854. The number of AZD1222 recipients seropositive at baseline was only five or six.

The sequences come from peripheral blood, collected on day 0 of MenACWY control vaccination. The receptor comes from an adult in good health. V gene TRBV5-1 combines with J gene TRBJ2-5, with no clear D. CDR3 residues: CASSTSWETQYF. The CDR3 DNA reads TGCGCCAGCAGCACTTCCTGGGAGACCCAGTACTTC.